The sequence of this T cell receptor (beta chain) was determined in a study of ipilimumab plus nivolumab after autologous stem cell transplantation. About the research overall: The DLBCL cohort had primary refractory and relapsed disease, with 18-month progression-free survival of approximately 83% and 30%.

Checkpoint therapy with ipilimumab 1 mg/kg began 14 to 28 days after transplant. Patients received nivolumab 3 mg/kg at weeks 1, 4, 7, 10, then fortnightly to week 26. This table comes from immunoSEQ multiplex PCR, and its TCRdb copy is limited to in-frame clones, with some not included. Among approximately 84,000 clones listed, nearly 85% were seen once. General study points: Per the authors, repertoire, Treg and microbiota data justify further study.

V was clipped by 0 bases and J by 7 bases, with 22 bases between them. The germline CDR1 and CDR2 sequences are MRHNA and SNTAGT. The CDR3 extends over 17 amino acids. This clone was counted a single time. The antigen remains unidentified. The chain is built from TRBV6-4 and TRBJ2-7; the D gene is possibly TRBD1 (6 bases). The receptor comes from a male donor with diffuse large B-cell lymphoma. This sample comprised PBMCs, obtained in a trial of ipilimumab plus nivolumab as post-transplant consolidation. CDR3 in amino acids: CASSDSGPLQGNWEQYF. CDR3 DNA: TGTGCCAGCAGTGACTCGGGCCCTTTACAGGGCAACTGGGAGCAGTACTTC.